A selection of T cell receptor beta chains follows, all from one sample in a study of identical twins. In TCRdb, the 5' RACE reads were re-called with MiXCR into one record per CDR3 protein. This repertoire shows roughly 630,000 distinct CDR3 sequences, around 7.5% found once; its top ten account for roughly 1.6%. This sample also belongs to another study, concerning yellow fever vaccine responses in identical twins.

The sequencing sample was made of PBMCs. These receptor sequences come from a woman between 18 and 30 years old in good health. CDR3s include the opening cysteine and the closing phenylalanine or tryptophan. D genes are given only for firm matches. Rows give clone size only sometimes, using once, few, many, or a class for an expanded clone.

J,length,V,size,D,DNA,CDR3
TRBJ2-3,13,TRBV12-3/TRBV12-4,few,NA,TGTGCCAGCAGTGTTCGGGCGGCAGATACGCAGTATTTT,CASSVRAADTQYF
TRBJ1-2,11,TRBV20-1,NA,NA,TGCAGCACAAACAGAGACTATGGCTACACCTTC,CSTNRDYGYTF
TRBJ1-2,13,TRBV7-2,few,TRBD1,TGTGCCAGCAGCTTAGTTAGGGGGCTTGGCTACACCTTC,CASSLVRGLGYTF
TRBJ2-3,13,TRBV25-1,NA,NA,TGTGCCAGCTCGGACAGCTTCACAGATACGCAGTATTTT,CASSDSFTDTQYF
TRBJ2-3,16,TRBV4-1,few,TRBD2,TGCGCCAGCAGCCAGCTGACTAGCGGCCCCACAGATACGCAGTATTTT,CASSQLTSGPTDTQYF
TRBJ2-2,13,TRBV29-1,many,NA,TGCAGCGTTCTGACTTCGAACACCGGGGAGCTGTTTTTT,CSVLTSNTGELFF
TRBJ2-1,15,TRBV4-1,NA,NA,TGCGCCAGCAGCCAAGGAGGACAGTCCTACAATGAGCAGTTCTTC,CASSQGGQSYNEQFF
TRBJ1-2,15,TRBV7-9,NA,NA,TGTGCCAGCAGATATACCGTATGGGGGTTCTATGGCTACACCTTC,CASRYTVWGFYGYTF
TRBJ2-1,17,TRBV3-1,few,TRBD2,TGTGCCAGCAGCCAAGAAGCCCCGACTAGCGGGTACAATGAGCAGTTCTTC,CASSQEAPTSGYNEQFF
TRBJ1-6,15,TRBV20-1,few,NA,TGCAGTGCTCGAACCCTGGGGGGAACCAATTCACCCCTCCACTTT,CSARTLGGTNSPLHF
TRBJ2-5,14,TRBV29-1,many,TRBD1,TGCAGCGTTTTACCTCAGGGGGCTCGAGAGACCCAGTACTTC,CSVLPQGARETQYF
TRBJ2-2,16,TRBV7-2,NA,NA,TGTGCCAGCAGCTTAGGTGGGCAGGGTCGGACCGGGGAGCTGTTTTTT,CASSLGGQGRTGELFF
TRBJ2-2,15,TRBV7-9,NA,NA,TGTGCCAGCAGCCCGTGGGCACCGAACACCGGGGAGCTGTTTTTT,CASSPWAPNTGELFF
TRBJ2-2,15,TRBV28,NA,TRBD1,TGTGCCACAACTCCTGGGACAGGGAACACCGGGGAGCTGTTTTTT,CATTPGTGNTGELFF
TRBJ2-1,11,TRBV20-1,few,NA,TGCAGTGCTGGACCGACTAATGAGCAGTTCTTC,CSAGPTNEQFF
TRBJ2-6,16,TRBV5-1,NA,NA,TGCGCCAGCAGCTTGGGAGCAAGGGCAGGGGCCAACGTCCTGACTTTC,CASSLGARAGANVLTF